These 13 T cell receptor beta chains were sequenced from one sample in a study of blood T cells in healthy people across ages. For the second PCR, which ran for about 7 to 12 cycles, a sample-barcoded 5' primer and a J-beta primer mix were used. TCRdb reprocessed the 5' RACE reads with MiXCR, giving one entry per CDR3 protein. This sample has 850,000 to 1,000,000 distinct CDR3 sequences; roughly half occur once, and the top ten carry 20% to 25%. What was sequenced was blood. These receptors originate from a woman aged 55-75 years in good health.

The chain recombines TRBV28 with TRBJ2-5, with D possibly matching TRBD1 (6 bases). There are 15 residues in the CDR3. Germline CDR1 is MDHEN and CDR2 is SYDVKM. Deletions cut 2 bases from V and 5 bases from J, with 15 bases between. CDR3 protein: CASSLGLLGQETQYF. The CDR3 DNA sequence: TGTGCCAGCAGTTTAGGTCTACTCGGACAGGAGACCCAGTACTTC.

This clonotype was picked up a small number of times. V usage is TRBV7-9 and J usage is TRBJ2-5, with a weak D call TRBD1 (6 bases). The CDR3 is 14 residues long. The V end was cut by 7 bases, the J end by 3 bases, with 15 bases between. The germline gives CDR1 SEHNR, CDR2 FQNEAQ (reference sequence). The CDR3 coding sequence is TGTGCCAGCACCAATCAGGACAGCGAAGAGACCCAGTACTTC. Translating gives CASTNQDSEETQYF. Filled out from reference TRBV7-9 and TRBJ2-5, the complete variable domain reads DTGVSQNPRHKITKRGQNVTFRCDPISEHNRLYWYRQTLGQGPEFLTYFQNEAQLEKSRLLSDRFSAERPKGSFSTLEIQRTEQGDSAMYLCASTNQDSEETQYFGPGTRLLVL.

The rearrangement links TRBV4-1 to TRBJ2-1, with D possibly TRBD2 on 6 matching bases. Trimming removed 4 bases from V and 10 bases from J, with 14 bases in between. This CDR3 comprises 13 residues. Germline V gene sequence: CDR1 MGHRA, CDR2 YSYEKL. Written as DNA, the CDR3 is TGCGCCAGCAGCCTCGGACTAACAGAGGAGCAGTTCTTC. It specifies CASSLGLTEEQFF.

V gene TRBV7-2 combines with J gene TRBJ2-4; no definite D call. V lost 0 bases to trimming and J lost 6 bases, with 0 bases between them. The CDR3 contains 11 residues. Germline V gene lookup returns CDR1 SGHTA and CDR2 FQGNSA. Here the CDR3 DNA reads TGTGCCAGCAGCTTAGCAAACATTCAGTACTTC. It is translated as CASSLANIQYF.

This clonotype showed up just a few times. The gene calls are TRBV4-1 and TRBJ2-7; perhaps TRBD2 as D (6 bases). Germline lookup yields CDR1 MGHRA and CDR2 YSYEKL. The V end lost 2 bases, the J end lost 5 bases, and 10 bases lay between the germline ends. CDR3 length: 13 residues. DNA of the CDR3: TGCGCCAGCAGCCAAAGCGGGTCGGACGAGCAGTACTTC. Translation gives CASSQSGSDEQYF.

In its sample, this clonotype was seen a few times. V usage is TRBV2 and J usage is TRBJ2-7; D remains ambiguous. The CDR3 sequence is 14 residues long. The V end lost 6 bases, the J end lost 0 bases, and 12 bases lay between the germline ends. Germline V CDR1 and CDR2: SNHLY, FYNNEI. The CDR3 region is CASRKDGSSYEQYF. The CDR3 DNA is TGTGCCAGCAGGAAGGACGGTAGCTCCTACGAGCAGTACTTC.

CDR3 DNA sequence: TGTGCCAGCAGCTCCCCTAGGCGGGAGTCTTCACAGCAGTTCTTC. It yields the protein CASSSPRRESSQQFF. The genes are TRBV7-2 and TRBJ2-1; 7 nucleotides align to TRBD2. The trim removed 4 bases at V and 11 bases at J, leaving 14 bases unmatched. CDR1 and CDR2 from the germline V gene are SGHTA and FQGNSA. There are 15 residues in the CDR3.

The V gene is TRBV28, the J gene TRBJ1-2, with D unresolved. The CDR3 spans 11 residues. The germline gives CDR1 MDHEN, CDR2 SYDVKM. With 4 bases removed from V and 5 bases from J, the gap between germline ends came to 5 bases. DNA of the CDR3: TGTGCCAGCAGTTATCTATATGGCTACACCTTC. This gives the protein CASSYLYGYTF.

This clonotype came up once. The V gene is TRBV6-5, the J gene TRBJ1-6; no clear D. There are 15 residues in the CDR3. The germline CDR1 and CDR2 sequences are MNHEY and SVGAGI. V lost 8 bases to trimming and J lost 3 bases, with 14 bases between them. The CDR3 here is CASALGLLYNSPLHF. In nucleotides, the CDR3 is TGTGCCAGCGCCCTCGGGCTTCTCTATAATTCACCCCTCCACTTT.

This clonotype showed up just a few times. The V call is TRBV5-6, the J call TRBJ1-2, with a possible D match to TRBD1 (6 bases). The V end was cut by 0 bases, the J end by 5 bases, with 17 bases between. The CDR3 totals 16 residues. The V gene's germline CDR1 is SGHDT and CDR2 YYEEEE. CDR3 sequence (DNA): TGTGCCAGCAGCTTGGGCCTCGGGGGCGTAGGGTATGGCTACACCTTC. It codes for CASSLGLGGVGYGYTF.

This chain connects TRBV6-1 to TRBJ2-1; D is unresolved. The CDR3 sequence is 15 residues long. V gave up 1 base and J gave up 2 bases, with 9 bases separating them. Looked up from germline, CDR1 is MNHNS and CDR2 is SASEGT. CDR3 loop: CASSEGYRPYNEQFF. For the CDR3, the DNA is TGTGCCAGCAGTGAAGGGTACCGTCCCTACAATGAGCAGTTCTTC.

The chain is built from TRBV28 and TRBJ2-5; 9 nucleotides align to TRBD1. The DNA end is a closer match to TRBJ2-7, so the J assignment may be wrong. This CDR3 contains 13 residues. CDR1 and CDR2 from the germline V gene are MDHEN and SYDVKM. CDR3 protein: CASRGTGWSEQYF. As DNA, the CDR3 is TGTGCCAGCAGAGGGACAGGGTGGAGCGAGCAGTACTTC.

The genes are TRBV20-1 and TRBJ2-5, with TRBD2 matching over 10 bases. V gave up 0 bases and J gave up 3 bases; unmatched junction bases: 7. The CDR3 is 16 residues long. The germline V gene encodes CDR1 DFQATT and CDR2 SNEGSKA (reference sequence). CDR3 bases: TGCAGTGCTAGAGATCCGGCCAGCGGGAGGGAAGAGACCCAGTACTTC. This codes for CSARDPASGREETQYF.